The 14 T cell receptor beta chains presented below share a single source sample, sequenced in a study of T-cell reconstitution after alpha-beta-depleted transplantation in children. Unique molecular identifiers featured in how the TCRbeta library was prepared. TCRdb fed the PCR reads into MiXCR, producing one record per CDR3 protein. The data contain about 600,000 distinct CDR3 sequences, around 23% of them singletons. Source: PBMCs, mostly from graft donor cells, taken 360 days after TCRalphabeta/CD19-depleted stem cell transplant. These receptors were obtained from a boy under two years old who had a stem cell transplant for acute myeloid leukemia, so the T cells may come from the graft donor.

In its sample, this clonotype was seen a few times. The chain recombines TRBV5-6 with TRBJ2-7; 8 bases agree with TRBD1. Trimming at V came to 4 bases and at J to 2 bases, leaving 14 bases not matched to a gene. From germline, CDR1 is SGHDT and CDR2 YYEEEE. The CDR3 covers 17 residues. Here the CDR3 reads CASSNSRWTGTAYEQYF. CDR3 nucleotide sequence: TGTGCCAGCAGCAATTCCCGGTGGACAGGGACGGCCTACGAGCAGTACTTC. The full variable domain, rest sourced from reference TRBV5-6 and TRBJ2-7, is DAGVTQSPTHLIKTRGQQVTLRCSPKSGHDTVSWYQQALGQGPQFIFQYYEEEERQRGNFPDRFSGHQFPNYSSELNVNALLLGDSALYLCASSNSRWTGTAYEQYFGPGTRLTVT.

This clonotype has a handful of counts. This chain joins TRBV7-9 and TRBJ2-1, with 10 positions matching TRBD1. J gave up 9 bases and V 1 base, and 9 bases lay outside the gene matches. Per germline, CDR1 SEHNR and CDR2 FQNEAQ (reference sequence). CDR3 length: 16 amino acids. The CDR3 nucleotides are TGTGCCAGCAGCTTAGGGGTGCGACAGGGGGCTGGTGAGCAGTTCTTC. Its protein is CASSLGVRQGAGEQFF.

This clonotype has ten or more counts. V gene TRBV11-3 combines with J gene TRBJ2-2; no reliable D call. CDR1 and CDR2 from the germline V gene are SGHNT and YENEEA. The CDR3 extends over 13 amino acids. Trimming shortened V by 0 bases and J by 7 bases, and 6 bases separated the two germline ends. CDR3 sequence reads: CASSLDHYGELFF. DNA of the CDR3: TGTGCCAGCAGCTTAGATCACTACGGGGAGCTGTTTTTT. The variable domain in full, with the rest retrieved from reference TRBV11-3 and TRBJ2-2, is EAGVVQSPRYKIIEKKQPVAFWCNPISGHNTLYWYLQNLGQGPELLIRYENEEAVDDSQLPKDRFSAERLKGVDSTLKIQPAELGDSAVYLCASSLDHYGELFFGEGSRLTVL.

This clonotype was counted between two and nine times. The rearrangement joins TRBV29-1 to TRBJ1-3; D is undetermined. The V gene lost 6 bases and the J gene lost 0 bases, with 9 bases spanning the gap. The CDR3 runs to 13 residues. CDR1 and CDR2 from the germline V gene are SQVTM and ANQGSEA. CDR3 nucleotides: TGCAGCGTATGGGAACTCTCTGGAAACACCATATATTTT. Translated, it gives CSVWELSGNTIYF.

This clonotype occurred many times. The chain's CDR3 is CASSQDPVYPGANVLTF. The CDR3 DNA reads as TGCGCCAGCAGCCAAGATCCTGTTTACCCTGGGGCCAACGTCCTGACTTTC. The chain uses TRBV4-3 and TRBJ2-6; no reliable D call. V lost 0 bases and J lost 2, with 11 bases in between. Germline V CDR1 and CDR2: LGHNA, YSLEER. CDR3 length: 17 residues.

Ten or more counts support this clonotype. The rearrangement uses TRBV27 and TRBJ2-1; D is possibly TRBD1 or TRBD2 (5 bases each). V lost 5 bases, J lost 7 bases, and 21 bases lay in between. CDR1 MNHEY and CDR2 SMNVEV come from the germline V gene (reference sequence). The CDR3 length is 16 residues. The CDR3: CASSPPTLGEVNEQFF. CDR3 DNA: TGTGCCAGCAGTCCCCCGACCTTGGGGGAAGTAAATGAGCAGTTCTTC.

This sequence joins TRBV2 and TRBJ2-1; no definite D call. Germline V gene lookup returns CDR1 SNHLY and CDR2 FYNNEI. V dropped 7 bases and J dropped 1 base, with 11 bases sitting between them. The CDR3 spans 14 residues. CDR3 protein: CASMGLLSYNEQFF. CDR3 DNA: TGTGCCAGCATGGGTCTCTTGTCCTACAATGAGCAGTTCTTC. Supplemented by reference TRBV2 and TRBJ2-1, the full variable domain reads EPEVTQTPSHQVTQMGQEVILRCVPISNHLYFYWYRQILGQKVEFLVSFYNNEISEKSEIFDDQFSVERPDGSNFTLKIRSTKLEDSAMYFCASMGLLSYNEQFFGPGTRLTVL.

This clonotype occurred a few times. The chain employs TRBV6-1 and TRBJ2-3; 8 bases match TRBD1. CDR1 MNHNS and CDR2 SASEGT come from the germline V gene. This CDR3 region has 15 residues. The V gene end was trimmed by 6 bases and the J gene end by 0 bases; junction bases not matched to a gene: 5. Here the CDR3 DNA reads TGTGCCAGCAGCATGACAGGGGCAAGCACAGATACGCAGTATTTT. Its translation is CASSMTGASTDTQYF.

The chain couples TRBV7-2 to TRBJ1-6, with a tentative D call TRBD1 (6 bases). This CDR3 is built from 20 residues. Germline V gives CDR1 SGHTA, CDR2 FQGNSA. V shed 0 bases and J shed 9 bases, with 27 bases lying between them. The CDR3 coding sequence is TGTGCCAGCAGCTTAGCGGTATGGAGACGTCAGGCAGGAGGGGGTTCACCCCTCCACTTT. Protein sequence: CASSLAVWRRQAGGGSPLHF.

In its sample, this clonotype was seen many times. The chain uses TRBV20-1 and TRBJ2-3; D is unclear. Germline V CDR1 and CDR2: DFQATT, SNEGSKA (reference sequence). The CDR3 loop spans 13 amino acids. V shed 6 bases and J shed 1 base, with 11 bases lying between them. This CDR3 reads CSARGRGTDTQYF. In DNA, the CDR3 is TGCAGTGCGCGAGGACGGGGCACAGATACGCAGTATTTT.

This clonotype appeared a few times. The V call is TRBV20-1, the J call TRBJ2-5, with D possibly TRBD2 on 6 matching bases. The V and J ends lost 6 bases and 3 bases respectively, with 17 bases between them. The CDR3 consists of 14 residues. CDR1 and CDR2 (germline): DFQATT, SNEGSKA (reference sequence). CDR3 DNA: TGCAGTGCCCCCCAACTAGCTCAGGAAGAGACCCAGTACTTC. It specifies CSAPQLAQEETQYF.

This clonotype was recorded a few times. V usage is TRBV6-5 and J usage is TRBJ2-7, with D possibly matching TRBD1 (5 bases). Germline loops: CDR1 MNHEY, CDR2 SVGAGI. Trimming cost V 0 bases and J 2 bases, with 11 bases left between them. There are 15 residues in the CDR3. As DNA, the CDR3 is TGTGCCAGCAGTTACTCGGGGCTAAATGCCTACGAGCAGTACTTC. It encodes CASSYSGLNAYEQYF.

This clonotype was counted a few times. V and J are TRBV19 and TRBJ1-2; D ambiguous. The germline V gene has CDR1 LNHDA and CDR2 SQIVND (reference sequence). CDR3 size: 14 residues. V lost 0 bases, J lost 8 bases, and 13 bases lay in between. Here the CDR3 DNA reads TGTGCCAGTAGTATAGATCACAACGTGGCAGGCTACACCTTC. Protein product: CASSIDHNVAGYTF.

This chain links TRBV28 with TRBJ2-5; TRBD2 agrees at 10 bases. After removal of 10 bases from V and 5 bases from J, the junction contained 10 bases not matched to a gene. Germline V gene data show CDR1 as MDHEN and CDR2 as SYDVKM. The CDR3 extends over 14 amino acids. The CDR3 loop is CATGVAGGWETQYF. The CDR3 DNA reads TGTGCCACGGGGGTAGCGGGGGGCTGGGAGACCCAGTACTTC.